This T cell receptor beta chain was identified during a study of blood T cells in healthy people across ages. Findings and limits, study-wide: Considered underestimates were the diversity estimates obtained from one million T cells. Higher naive T cell percentage went strongly together with higher TCR beta diversity.

Alongside a J-beta primer mix, a sample-barcoded 5' primer served in a second PCR lasting roughly 7 to 11 cycles. A single record per CDR3 protein comes from TCRdb applying MiXCR to the 5' RACE reads. The data contain over 450,000 distinct CDR3 sequences, 24% of them singletons. Germline V gene lookup returns CDR1 DFQATT and CDR2 SNEGSKA (reference sequence). This CDR3 is 16 amino acids long. V gave up 1 base and J gave up 4 bases; unmatched junction bases: 4. There are a few counts of this clonotype. What it binds is unknown. These data were also filed under a second study, of T cells of mothers and their children. That investigation notes: Overlap measured in related mother-child pairs was slightly, non-significantly higher than in unrelated pairs.

The chain combines TRBV20-1 with TRBJ2-1, with 13 bases matching TRBD2. The receptor was derived from a boy between 10 and 17 years old in good health. Sequenced sample: blood. The CDR3 here is CSARVTSGGVYNEQFF. The CDR3 region has the DNA TGCAGTGCTAGAGTTACTAGCGGGGGGGTTTACAATGAGCAGTTCTTC.